This section outlines one T cell receptor beta chain sequence together with its context. No antigen is known for it. RNA, once extracted, was reverse transcribed into cDNA for use as the sequencing template. Here immunoSEQ multiplex PCR was the method, and the copy in TCRdb shows in-frame clones only, minus some. Of about 110,000 clones listed, approximately 60% were seen once; the top ten hold 20%. PBMCs provided sorted CD4+ and CD8+ T cells. This sample is part of a study of CD8+ T cells in alopecia areata. Study-level findings and limits: Clonality exceeded that of normal scalp in lesional scalp, most notably in alopecia totalis/universalis.

The V end was cut by 5 bases, the J end by 7 bases, with 15 bases between. Germline V gene data show CDR1 as LNHDA and CDR2 as SQIVND (reference sequence). The CDR3 runs to 14 residues. The TCR originated in a human donor in good health. This sequence joins TRBV19 and TRBJ1-5; D is perhaps TRBD1 (6 bases). The sequenced sample consisted of CD8+ T cells sorted from blood. CDR3 DNA: TGTGCCAGTAGTCCGCAACAGGGACCCCAGCCCCAGCATTTT. This gives the protein CASSPQQGPQPQHF.